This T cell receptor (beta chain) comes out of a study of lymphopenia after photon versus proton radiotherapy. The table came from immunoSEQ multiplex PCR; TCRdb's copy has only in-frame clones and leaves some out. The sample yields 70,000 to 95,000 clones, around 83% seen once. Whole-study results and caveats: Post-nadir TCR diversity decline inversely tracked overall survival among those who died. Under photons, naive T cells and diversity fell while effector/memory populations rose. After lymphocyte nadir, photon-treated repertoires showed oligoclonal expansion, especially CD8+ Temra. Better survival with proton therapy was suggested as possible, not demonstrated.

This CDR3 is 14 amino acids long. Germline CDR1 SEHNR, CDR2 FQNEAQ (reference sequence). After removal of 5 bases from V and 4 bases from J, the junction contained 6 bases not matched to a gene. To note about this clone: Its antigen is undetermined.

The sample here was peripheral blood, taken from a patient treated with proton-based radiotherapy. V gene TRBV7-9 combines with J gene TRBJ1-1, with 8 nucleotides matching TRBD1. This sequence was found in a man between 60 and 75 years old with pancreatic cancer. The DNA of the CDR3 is TGTGCCAGCAGCGTAGGACAGGGTAGCACTGAAGCTTTCTTT. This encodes CASSVGQGSTEAFF.